This section outlines one TCR beta chain sequence together with its context. A multiplex PCR was run with 60 Vbeta primers and 13 Jbeta primers. Here immunoSEQ multiplex PCR was the method, and the copy in TCRdb shows in-frame clones only, minus some. The sample shows under 250,000 clones, about 84% of them seen only once. The CDR3 runs 13 residues. V was shortened by 5 bases and J by 9 bases, with 14 bases between the two germline ends. Germline V lookup: CDR1 SEHNR, CDR2 FQNEAQ (reference sequence). The entry originates in a study of cytomegalovirus exposure and HLA in healthy donors. The sample comprised PBMCs. This TCR came from a human donor in good health. The rearrangement joins TRBV7-9 to TRBJ2-1, with D possibly being TRBD2 (5 bases). The DNA of the CDR3 is TGTGCCAGCAGCCAAGGGAGATCGGCTGAGCAGTTCTTC. It translates to CASSQGRSAEQFF.